What follows describes a single T cell receptor beta chain. Its antigen target is currently unknown. One base away there is no much larger clone; base qualities are not given. Libraries came from the immunoSEQ multiplex PCR assay. For the multiplex PCR, a mixture combining 60 forward primers for TCR Vbeta segments and 13 reverse primers for TCR Jbeta segments was used. The CDR3 region of rearranged TCR beta genes was amplified from genomic DNA by a multiplex PCR assay. The amplified TCR beta libraries were sequenced on the Illumina HiSeq System as 87-base-pair reads. The study's processing was this. In a later analysis, some 80 million unique TCR beta chains were counted across the roughly 610 repertoires, and around 10 million of these chains were shared by at least two donors. Raw reads were error-corrected and collapsed into unique sequences with a nearest-neighbor algorithm that merged closely related sequences to remove PCR and sequencing errors. V, D and J gene segments were assigned by aligning CDR3 sequences to IMGT reference sequences. Each retained sequence needed at least a six-nucleotide match to both a V gene segment and a J gene segment. Rearrangements were called productive when the CDR3 lacked stop codons and stayed in frame with V and J; all others were non-productive. Following IMGT convention, CDR3 was defined as the stretch from the second conserved V-encoded cysteine up to the conserved J-encoded phenylalanine. In an earlier analysis of around 540 of the donors, sequences lacking an unambiguous match to a single V gene segment were excluded. An earlier analysis of about 590 of the donors classified V segments as functional when productive rearrangements were above 56.7% and as segregating when the standard deviation between donors was above 5%. A statistical classification framework was built to diagnose cytomegalovirus status from the catalog of TCR beta chain sequences. A later analysis assigned V and J genes by comparing TCR nucleotide sequences with IMGT/GENE-DB human TR gene sequences. Using the TCRdist pipeline, a later analysis assigned CDR3 sequences along with most-parsimonious VDJ recombination scenarios. A later analysis defined each TCR beta chain by its CDR3 amino acid sequence plus V-gene family, and excluded reads lacking a unique V-gene family. A later analysis removed 450 to 600 highly shared, low-generation-probability nucleotide sequences to deal with suspected cross-contamination and a sequencing artifact. A later analysis calculated a clonal expansion index for each public chain from normalized within-repertoire ranks of inferred template counts. In a later analysis, generation probabilities were computed with a VDJ recombination model fitted to out-of-frame rearrangements, and the resulting probabilities were checked against IGoR. A later analysis scored TCR-TCR, TCR-HLA and TCR-CMV co-occurrence with hypergeometric tests, applying a repertoire-size bias correction to TCR pairs. A later analysis estimated false discovery rates by permuting HLA or CMV assignments 20 times. In a later analysis, co-occurring TCRs were grouped using DBSCAN, and TCRdist sequence similarity was added for clustering within HLA-allele-positive subsets. Repertoires with fewer than 30,000 or more than 120,000 public chains, plus five repertoires with anomalous nucleotide sharing, were excluded from co-occurrence clustering. This is the immuneACCESS table as TCRdb keeps it, with only in-frame sequences that have V and J called. A part of the clones is gone; compared with another copy, unresolved V genes explain less than half, and the rest is unexplained. Clone size and the V and J calls come from that table; the DNA yielded D and trimming. This sample comprises some 150,000 clones, 70% to 80% of them detected only once. The ten largest clones take up roughly 10% of the sample.

These data originate in a study of cytomegalovirus exposure and HLA in healthy donors (dated by TCRdb to about 2017). Regarding the study in general: An earlier analysis of roughly 570 of the donors reported approximately 280 Gb of sequence data and 95 million to 130 million unique TCR beta sequences obtained from 150 million to 200 million T cells. Donor age, sex, ethnicity and CMV serostatus were compiled together with the repertoire data. In the later analysis, no new phenotypic data were used to find candidate immune exposures; instead, reliance was placed on TCR beta sequences and their occurrence across donors. An earlier analysis of more than 450 of the donors used high-throughput TCR beta sequencing to judge whether each TCR beta V gene segment behaved as functional or pseudogenic. Because of strong linkage in the cohort, roughly five DR-DQ haplotypes were treated as single units for association and clustering. The study aimed to test whether cataloging public T cell receptors could reveal signatures of past pathogen exposure. HLA typing covered class I and class II loci at four-digit resolution. Typing coverage differed by locus: A, B, C, DRB1 and DQB1 were typed in about 629-640 donors, DQA1 in about 500, DPA1 in some 600, and DPB1 in around 490. To predict cytomegalovirus infection status, the study brought together high-throughput TCR immunosequencing, statistical association of individual TCRs with disease status, and machine learning. In addition to the first cohort of 666 subjects, a separate validation cohort of approximately 120 different subjects was used. A later genetic analysis took genome-wide SNP genotypes for about three fifths of the 666 donors and used that subset as a discovery cohort. Every discovery cohort repertoire had been produced on one sequencing platform. To study patterns of TCR occurrence, a later analysis re-analyzed previously published TCR beta repertoires from 666 donors and added high-resolution HLA genotyping. The T cell repertoires of roughly 660 subjects were profiled by immunosequencing and related to cytomegalovirus serostatus. Of the roughly 400 genotyped donors, 75% to 85% were placed in the genetic ancestry cluster associated with self-reported Caucasian donors. An early release covering some 640 HLA-typed donors comprised approximately 300 gigabases of sequencing data and around 85 million unique TCR sequences. Among some 400 genotyped donors of the cohort, an average of around 250,000 unique TCR beta nucleotide sequences was sequenced per donor, of which roughly 17% were non-productive.

The investigation overall reported the following: For the cohort, immune exposure information was limited to CMV serostatus. A later analysis reported that several top co-occurrence clusters appeared linked to parvovirus B19, influenza, CMV and Epstein-Barr virus. Because HLA typing was missing for some donors at each locus, association tests included only the typed subset. Most CMV-associated TCR beta chains appeared to be HLA-restricted in a later analysis, and the HLA associations seemed to be driven largely by CMV exposure. The sequencing pipeline was judged likely to have produced a cluster of highly shared sequence variants as a technical artifact. In vitro tests confirmed that a few of the cytomegalovirus-associated TCR beta chains recognize cytomegalovirus antigens. In a later analysis, the rate of TCR association differed among HLA loci, with DRB1 alleles having the most associated TCRs and HLA-C alleles having the fewest. Roughly uniform sequencing depth across donors was assumed in presence/absence analyses, although this assumption may not hold. In a later genetic analysis, fewer N-insertions in productive TCRs were reported among donors in an Asian-associated ancestry cluster than the approximately 710-donor mean. It was suggested by the authors that the approach could potentially be generalized to other disease states and immunological phenotypes. Because counts were too low, some 16 rarely observed V segments, including chromosome 9 orphons, were excluded from the earlier analysis of 500 to 700 of the donors. A further reported finding was that TCR beta sequences accurately predicted the HLA-A and HLA-B alleles for most subjects in the first cohort. While some public TCRs were present in many individuals, most TCR sequences turned up only very rarely across donors. Assigning TCR associations to individual alleles was difficult when HLA alleles, especially DR and DQ, strongly co-occurred. Correlated functional status among segregating V segments might reflect linkage disequilibrium, but an unknown experimental factor could not be ruled out. The study listed 150 to 200 TCR beta chains as associated with cytomegalovirus. A later analysis associated approximately 17,000 TCR beta sequences with specific HLA alleles at a false discovery rate of 0.05. In a later genetic analysis, a missense DCLRE1C variant was associated with V-gene and J-gene trimming of TCR beta chains, and the association was replicated in an independent cohort. The classifier was reported to diagnose cytomegalovirus status with high specificity and sensitivity in both the original and validation cohorts. Compared with equally common non-associated chains, HLA-associated TCR beta chains in a later analysis were more clonally expanded and had lower generation probabilities. An earlier analysis of approximately 570 of the donors showed that most TCR beta V segments appeared in productive rearrangements either about 87% or about 30% of the time, which broadly matched IMGT annotations. In this cohort, only TCR beta chains were sequenced, and detectable features were limited by the absence of alpha or paired-chain data.

The cohort consisted of 666 healthy bone marrow donors. At the time of sampling, all cohort members were nominally healthy, though unrecorded immune exposures were likely present. The donor was CMV seropositive and was included in the group of 250 to 300 seropositive cohort members. Every donor gave a peripheral blood sample, and the peripheral blood mononuclear cells from that sample were used for TCR beta sequencing. Genomic DNA was extracted from the blood cell samples with the Qiagen DNeasy Blood Extraction Kit. The clonotype originates from a man aged 18 to 29 in good health and CMV-seropositive. Sequenced: PBMCs.

The DNA sequence is as follows: TGCGCCAGCAGCCAGGAGGACAGGGGGTCAGATACGCAGTATTTT. Its protein is CASSQEDRGSDTQYF. The chain was built from TRBV4-3 and TRBJ2-3, with 10 bases aligning to TRBD1. The germline V gene sets CDR1 to LGHNA and CDR2 to YSLEER. Compared with germline, V lacks 3 bases and J lacks 4 bases; bases without a gene match: 4. From the cysteine through the phenylalanine, the CDR3 covers 15 amino acids. Only CDR3 DNA remains: 45 bases, in frame from the first base.